The sequence of this T cell receptor beta chain was determined in a study of shared clonotypes between healthy human individuals. The data were produced by immunoSEQ multiplex PCR, yet TCRdb's version contains in-frame clones alone and is incomplete. Of hundreds of thousands of clones in the sample, 92% were seen once. Looked up from germline, CDR1 is MGHRA and CDR2 is YSYEKL. Trimming removed 5 bases at V and 7 bases at J, with 14 bases between. The length of the CDR3 is 14 residues. It was CD45RO-negative cells, positively selected for CCR7, that made up naive CD8 cells, with terminally differentiated effector memory CD45RA+ cells excluded.

The source is a man younger than 40 in good health. The chain couples TRBV4-1 to TRBJ2-2; TRBD2 is a possible D gene (6 bases). Material: naive CD8+ T cells sorted from blood. Written as DNA, the CDR3 is TGCGCCAGCAGCTATACGGGAGCGGTCGGGGAGCTGTTTTTT. Protein product: CASSYTGAVGELFF.